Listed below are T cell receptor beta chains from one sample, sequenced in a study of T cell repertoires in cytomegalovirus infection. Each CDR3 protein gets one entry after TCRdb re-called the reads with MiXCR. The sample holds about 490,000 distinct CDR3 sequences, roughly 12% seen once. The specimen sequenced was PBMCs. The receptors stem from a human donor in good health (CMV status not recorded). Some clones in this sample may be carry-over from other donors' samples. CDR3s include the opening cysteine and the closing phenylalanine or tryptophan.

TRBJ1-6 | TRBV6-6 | CASSWGQGSRYSPLHF
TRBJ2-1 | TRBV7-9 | CASSLVDYDEQFF
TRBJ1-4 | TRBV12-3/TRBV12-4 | CASSLLGQANEKLFF
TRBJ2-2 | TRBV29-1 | CSVEDLRGTAETGELFF
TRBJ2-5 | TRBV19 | CASSGTTQETQYF
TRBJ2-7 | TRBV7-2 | CASSRGLAGASYEQYF
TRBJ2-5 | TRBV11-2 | CASSHGQGGETQYF
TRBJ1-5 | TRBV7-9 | CASSYRGINQPQHF
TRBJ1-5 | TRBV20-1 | CSARQGPNQPQHF
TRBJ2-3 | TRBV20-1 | CSAPSSGGPRAQYF
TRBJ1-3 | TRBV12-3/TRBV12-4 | CASTWGSSSGNTIYF
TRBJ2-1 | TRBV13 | CASSLDGSGINEQFF
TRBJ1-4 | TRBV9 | CASSVEGTAGEKLFF
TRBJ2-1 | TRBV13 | CASSLGLTREQFF
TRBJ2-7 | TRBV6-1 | CASSTGGTSGVGSYEQYF
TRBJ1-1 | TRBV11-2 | CASSLETVGEKAFF
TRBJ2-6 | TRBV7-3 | CASSSDRGRIQSGANVLTF
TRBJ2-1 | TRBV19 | CASREPGDNEQFF
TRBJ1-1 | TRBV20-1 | CSATQTGHLNTEAFF
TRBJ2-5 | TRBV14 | CASSQIQGRGLKTQYF
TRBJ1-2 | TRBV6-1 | CAVEGRVGYGYTF
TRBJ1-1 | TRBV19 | CASSYPRDTMNTEAFF
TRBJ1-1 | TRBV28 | CASNPMEGTEAFF
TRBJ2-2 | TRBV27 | CASSQRGLIDTGELFF
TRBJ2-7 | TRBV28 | CASSSTGTGRTYEQYF
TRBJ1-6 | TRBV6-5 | CASTPGANNSPLHF
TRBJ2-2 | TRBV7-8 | CASSLARVAGVTGELFF
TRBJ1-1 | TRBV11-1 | CASSLDPDGQGTEAFF
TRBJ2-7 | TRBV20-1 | CSASLAGGPYEQYF
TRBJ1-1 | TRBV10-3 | CAISESMAGEYAEAFF
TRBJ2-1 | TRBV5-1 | CASSLGGWDSYNEQFF
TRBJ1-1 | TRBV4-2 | CASSQDVLGMNTEAFF
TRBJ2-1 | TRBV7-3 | CASSPTDSRNNEQFF
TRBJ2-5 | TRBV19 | CASSIVHQETQYF
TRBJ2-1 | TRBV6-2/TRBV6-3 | CASSSSAASYNEQFF
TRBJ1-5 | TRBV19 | CASIQGSGNQPQHF
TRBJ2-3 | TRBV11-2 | CASSSRGLAGESTDTQYF
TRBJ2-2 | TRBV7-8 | CASSPRGLASTGELFF
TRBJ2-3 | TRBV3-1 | CASSPQGVRTDTQYF
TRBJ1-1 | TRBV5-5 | CASSEYPGFEAFF
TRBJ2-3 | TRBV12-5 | CASGLGPHDTQYF
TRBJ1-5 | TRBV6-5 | CASRRTGSSNQPQHF
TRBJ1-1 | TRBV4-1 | CASSQVDLTEAFF
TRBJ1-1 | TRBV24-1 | CATGNSNTEAFF
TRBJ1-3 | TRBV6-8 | CASSYVTSSGNTRYF
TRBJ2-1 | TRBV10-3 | CAISEGTSNNEQFF
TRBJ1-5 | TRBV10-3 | CAISDRQVGKPQHF
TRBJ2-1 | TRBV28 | CASSPSGRARSEQFF
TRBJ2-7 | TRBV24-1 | CATSDFRGGDEQYF